One T cell receptor (beta chain) is described in this entry. Sequenced by immunoSEQ multiplex PCR; TCRdb stores in-frame clones only, minus some. Here the sample spans over 35,000 clones, 91% being singletons. These data originate in a study of T cell changes during pregnancy in multiple sclerosis. V was clipped by 7 bases and J by 0 bases, with 10 bases between them. Germline V CDR1 and CDR2: MDHEN, SYDVKM. This CDR3 is 14 amino acids long. This receptor was identified in a female donor in good health, enrolled as a control in a pregnancy study. The chain employs TRBV28 and TRBJ1-3; no clear D. Sequenced here: CD4+ T cells from peripheral blood mononuclear cells, sampled in the third trimester of pregnancy. The CDR3 loop reads CASTPTTSGNTIYF. DNA for the CDR3: TGTGCCAGCACCCCTACCACCTCTGGAAACACCATATATTTT.